What follows is one TCR beta chain and its context. Its antigen is unidentified. Produced via immunoSEQ multiplex PCR; TCRdb's table is partial and in-frame only. This table holds about 2.4 million clones, over 85% found once. Each sample came from a Caucasian adult donor living in Nashville, Tennessee. The CDR3 spans 15 residues. V was trimmed by 3 bases and J by 2 bases, leaving 11 bases between them. The germline V gene has CDR1 MNHNS and CDR2 SASEGT. These data belong to a study of shared clonotypes between healthy human individuals. Study results and limitations: Naive subsets tended to show greater estimated richness than memory subsets. Generation probabilities were higher for clonotypes shared across all four sorted-subset donors than for unshared ones. Expectations were that clonotype sharing among donors would be affected by sequencing depth.

The chain employs TRBV6-1 and TRBJ1-3; no definite D call. The TCR was taken from a man aged 18 to 30 in good health. The sequenced material came from naive CD4+ T cells sorted from blood. Subset denoted: CD45RA+ positively selected. This CDR3 is CASSDRSTTGNTIYF. The DNA of the CDR3 is TGTGCCAGCAGTGACAGGTCGACAACTGGAAACACCATATATTTT.